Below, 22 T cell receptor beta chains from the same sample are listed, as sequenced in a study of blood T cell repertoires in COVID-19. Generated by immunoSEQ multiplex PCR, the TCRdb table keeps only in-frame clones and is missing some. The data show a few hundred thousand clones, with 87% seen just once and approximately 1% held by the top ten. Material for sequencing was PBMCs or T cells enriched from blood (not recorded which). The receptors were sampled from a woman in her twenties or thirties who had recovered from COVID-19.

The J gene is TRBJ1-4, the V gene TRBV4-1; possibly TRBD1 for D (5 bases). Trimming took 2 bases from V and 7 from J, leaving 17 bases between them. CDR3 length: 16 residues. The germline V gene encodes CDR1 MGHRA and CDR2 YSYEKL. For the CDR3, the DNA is TGCGCCAGCAGCCAACCGACCGGGACTATGACTGAAAAACTGTTTTTT. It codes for CASSQPTGTMTEKLFF.

The CDR3 DNA follows: TGCAGCGTTGAAGTAACCCGGGGGGGGGCCCGGGGCACCGGGGAGCTGTTTTTT. Amino acid sequence: CSVEVTRGGARGTGELFF. V is TRBV29-1 and J is TRBJ2-2; TRBD2 aligns across 8 bases. J was trimmed by 4 bases and V by 1 base; bases with no gene match: 14. Germline CDR1 reads SQVTM; CDR2 reads ANQGSEA. The length of the CDR3 is 18 residues.

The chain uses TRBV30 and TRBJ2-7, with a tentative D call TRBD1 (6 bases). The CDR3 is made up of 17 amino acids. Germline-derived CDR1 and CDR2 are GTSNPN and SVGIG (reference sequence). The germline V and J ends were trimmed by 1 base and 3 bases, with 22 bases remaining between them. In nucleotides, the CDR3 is TGTGCCTGGAGTGGGACACCGCCTCTGACAGGTTACTACGAGCAGTACTTC. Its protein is CAWSGTPPLTGYYEQYF.

CDR3 amino acids: CASSLAAPGDEQYF. The CDR3 DNA is TGTGCCAGCAGCTTAGCGGCACCGGGAGACGAGCAGTACTTC. This chain joins TRBV7-8 and TRBJ2-7; D is perhaps TRBD2 (6 bases). This CDR3 contains 14 residues. Trimming cost V 0 bases and J 5 bases, with 11 bases left between them. Germline V CDR1 and CDR2: SGHVS, FQNEAQ.

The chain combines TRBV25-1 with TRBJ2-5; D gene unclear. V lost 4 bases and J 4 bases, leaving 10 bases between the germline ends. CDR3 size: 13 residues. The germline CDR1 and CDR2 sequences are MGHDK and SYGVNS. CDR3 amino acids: CASSANLGETQYF. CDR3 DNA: TGTGCCAGCAGTGCGAATCTAGGAGAGACCCAGTACTTC.

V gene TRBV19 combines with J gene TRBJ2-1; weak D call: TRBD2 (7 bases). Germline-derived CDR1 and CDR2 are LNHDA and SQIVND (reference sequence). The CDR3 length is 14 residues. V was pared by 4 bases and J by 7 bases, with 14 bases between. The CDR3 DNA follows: TGTGCCAGTAGTAGGGGGGGGCTAGTGAATGAGCAGTTCTTC. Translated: CASSRGGLVNEQFF.

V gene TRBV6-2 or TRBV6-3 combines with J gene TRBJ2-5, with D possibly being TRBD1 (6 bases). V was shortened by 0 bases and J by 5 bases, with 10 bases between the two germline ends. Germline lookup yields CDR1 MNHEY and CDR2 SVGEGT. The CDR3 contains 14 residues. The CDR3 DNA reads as TGTGCCAGCAGTTACTCAGGGACATGGGAGACCCAGTACTTC. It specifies CASSYSGTWETQYF.

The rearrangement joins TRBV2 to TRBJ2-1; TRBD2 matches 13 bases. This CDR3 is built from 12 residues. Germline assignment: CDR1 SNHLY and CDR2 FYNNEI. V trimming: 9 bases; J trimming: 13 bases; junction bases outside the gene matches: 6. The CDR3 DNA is TGTGCCAGTTCGACTAGCGGGGGGCCCCAGTTCTTC. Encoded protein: CASSTSGGPQFF.

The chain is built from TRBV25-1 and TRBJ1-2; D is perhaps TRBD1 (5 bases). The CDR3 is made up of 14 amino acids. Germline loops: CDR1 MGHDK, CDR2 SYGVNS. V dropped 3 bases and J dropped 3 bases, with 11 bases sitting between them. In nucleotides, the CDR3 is TGTGCCAGCAGTGACCTGGGGGGGGACTATGGCTACACCTTC. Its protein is CASSDLGGDYGYTF.

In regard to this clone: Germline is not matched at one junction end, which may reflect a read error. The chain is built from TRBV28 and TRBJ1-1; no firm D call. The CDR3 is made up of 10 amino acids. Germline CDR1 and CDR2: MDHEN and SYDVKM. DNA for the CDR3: TGTGCCAGCAGTGGGCCTTCGATCGATTGG. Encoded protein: CASSGPSIDW. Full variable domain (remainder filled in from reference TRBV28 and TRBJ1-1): DVKVTQSSRYLVKRTGEKVFLECVQDMDHENMFWYRQDPGLGLRLIYFSYDVKMKEKGDIPEGYSVSREKKERFSLILESASTNQTSMYLCASSGPSIDWGQGTRLTVV.

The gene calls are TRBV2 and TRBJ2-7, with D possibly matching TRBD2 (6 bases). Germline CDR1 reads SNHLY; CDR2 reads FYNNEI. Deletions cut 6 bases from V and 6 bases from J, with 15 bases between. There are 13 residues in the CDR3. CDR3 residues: CASRQVREAEQYF. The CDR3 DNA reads TGTGCCAGCAGACAGGTTAGGGAGGCCGAGCAGTACTTC. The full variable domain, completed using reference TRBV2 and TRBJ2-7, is EPEVTQTPSHQVTQMGQEVILRCVPISNHLYFYWYRQILGQKVEFLVSFYNNEISEKSEIFDDQFSVERPDGSNFTLKIRSTKLEDSAMYFCASRQVREAEQYFGPGTRLTVT.

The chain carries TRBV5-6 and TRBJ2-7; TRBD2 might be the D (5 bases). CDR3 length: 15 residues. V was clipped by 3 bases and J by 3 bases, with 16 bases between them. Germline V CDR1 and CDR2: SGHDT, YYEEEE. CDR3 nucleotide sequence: TGTGCCAGCAGCTCTTCTTTCCGGGGTGACTACGAGCAGTACTTC. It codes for CASSSSFRGDYEQYF.

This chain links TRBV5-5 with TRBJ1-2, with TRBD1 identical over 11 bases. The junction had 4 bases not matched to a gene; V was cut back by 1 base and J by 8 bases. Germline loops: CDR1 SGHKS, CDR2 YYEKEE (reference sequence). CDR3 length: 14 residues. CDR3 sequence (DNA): TGTGCCAGCAGCTTGACCGGGACAGGGGGAGGCTACACCTTC. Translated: CASSLTGTGGGYTF. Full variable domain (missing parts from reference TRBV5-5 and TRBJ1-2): DAGVTQSPTHLIKTRGQQVTLRCSPISGHKSVSWYQQVLGQGPQFIFQYYEKEERGRGNFPDRFSARQFPNYSSELNVNALLLGDSALYLCASSLTGTGGGYTFGSGTRLTVV.

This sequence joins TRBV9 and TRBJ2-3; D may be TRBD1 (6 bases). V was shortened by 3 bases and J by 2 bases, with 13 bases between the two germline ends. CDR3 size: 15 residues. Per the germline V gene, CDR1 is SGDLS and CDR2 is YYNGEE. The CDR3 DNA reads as TGTGCCAGCAGCGACCGGACAGCCATCACAGATACGCAGTATTTT. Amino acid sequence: CASSDRTAITDTQYF.

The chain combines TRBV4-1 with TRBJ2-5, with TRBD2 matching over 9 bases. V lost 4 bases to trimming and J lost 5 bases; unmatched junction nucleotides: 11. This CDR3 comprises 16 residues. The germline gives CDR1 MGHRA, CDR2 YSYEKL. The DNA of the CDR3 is TGCGCCAGCAGCCGAACTATAGCGGGGGATAGGGAGACCCAGTACTTC. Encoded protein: CASSRTIAGDRETQYF.

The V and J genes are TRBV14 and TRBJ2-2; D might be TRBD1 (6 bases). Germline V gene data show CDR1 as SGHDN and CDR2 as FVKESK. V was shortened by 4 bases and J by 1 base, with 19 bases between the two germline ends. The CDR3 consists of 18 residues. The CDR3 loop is CASSRKQRTALNTGELFF. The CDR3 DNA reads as TGTGCCAGCAGCCGAAAGCAACGGACAGCCTTGAACACCGGGGAGCTGTTTTTT.

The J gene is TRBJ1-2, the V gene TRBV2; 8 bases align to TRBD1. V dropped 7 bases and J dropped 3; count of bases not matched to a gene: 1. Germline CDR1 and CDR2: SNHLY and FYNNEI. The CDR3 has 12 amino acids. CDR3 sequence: CASTDRDYGYTF. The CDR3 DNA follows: TGTGCCAGCACGGACAGGGACTATGGCTACACCTTC.

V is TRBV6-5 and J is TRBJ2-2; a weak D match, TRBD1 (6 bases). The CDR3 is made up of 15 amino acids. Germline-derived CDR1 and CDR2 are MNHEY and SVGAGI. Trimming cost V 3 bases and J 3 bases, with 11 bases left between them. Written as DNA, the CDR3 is TGTGCCAGCAGTTATAGGGACACATACACCGGGGAGCTGTTTTTT. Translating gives CASSYRDTYTGELFF.

The CDR3 DNA reads TGTGCCAGCAGTGAACGAAAACAGAGTGGCTACACCTTC. This encodes CASSERKQSGYTF. The chain links TRBV2 to TRBJ1-2, with no clear D. Germline-derived CDR1 and CDR2 are SNHLY and FYNNEI. The CDR3 loop spans 13 amino acids. Trimming cost V 2 bases and J 7 bases, with 11 bases left between them.

CDR3 protein: CASSLYRIKGSPLHF. The CDR3 region has the DNA TGTGCCAGCAGCTTGTACAGGATAAAAGGTTCACCCCTCCACTTT. V usage is TRBV7-8 and J usage is TRBJ1-6, with D tentatively TRBD1 (5 bases). Deletions cut 3 bases from V and 9 bases from J, with 15 bases between. Germline CDR1 is SGHVS and CDR2 is FQNEAQ. CDR3 length: 15 amino acids.

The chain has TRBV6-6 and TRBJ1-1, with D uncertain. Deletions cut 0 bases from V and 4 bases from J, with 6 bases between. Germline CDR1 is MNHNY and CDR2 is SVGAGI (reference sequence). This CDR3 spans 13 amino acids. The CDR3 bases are TGTGCCAGCAGTTACTCCGCGGTCACTGAAGCTTTCTTT. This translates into CASSYSAVTEAFF.

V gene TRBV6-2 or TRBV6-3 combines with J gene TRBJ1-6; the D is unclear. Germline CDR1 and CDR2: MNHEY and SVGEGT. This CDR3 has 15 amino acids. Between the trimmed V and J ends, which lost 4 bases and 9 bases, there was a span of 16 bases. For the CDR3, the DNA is TGTGCCAGCAGTTTCGGGGTTACGCCGGGTTCACCCCTCCACTTT. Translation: CASSFGVTPGSPLHF.